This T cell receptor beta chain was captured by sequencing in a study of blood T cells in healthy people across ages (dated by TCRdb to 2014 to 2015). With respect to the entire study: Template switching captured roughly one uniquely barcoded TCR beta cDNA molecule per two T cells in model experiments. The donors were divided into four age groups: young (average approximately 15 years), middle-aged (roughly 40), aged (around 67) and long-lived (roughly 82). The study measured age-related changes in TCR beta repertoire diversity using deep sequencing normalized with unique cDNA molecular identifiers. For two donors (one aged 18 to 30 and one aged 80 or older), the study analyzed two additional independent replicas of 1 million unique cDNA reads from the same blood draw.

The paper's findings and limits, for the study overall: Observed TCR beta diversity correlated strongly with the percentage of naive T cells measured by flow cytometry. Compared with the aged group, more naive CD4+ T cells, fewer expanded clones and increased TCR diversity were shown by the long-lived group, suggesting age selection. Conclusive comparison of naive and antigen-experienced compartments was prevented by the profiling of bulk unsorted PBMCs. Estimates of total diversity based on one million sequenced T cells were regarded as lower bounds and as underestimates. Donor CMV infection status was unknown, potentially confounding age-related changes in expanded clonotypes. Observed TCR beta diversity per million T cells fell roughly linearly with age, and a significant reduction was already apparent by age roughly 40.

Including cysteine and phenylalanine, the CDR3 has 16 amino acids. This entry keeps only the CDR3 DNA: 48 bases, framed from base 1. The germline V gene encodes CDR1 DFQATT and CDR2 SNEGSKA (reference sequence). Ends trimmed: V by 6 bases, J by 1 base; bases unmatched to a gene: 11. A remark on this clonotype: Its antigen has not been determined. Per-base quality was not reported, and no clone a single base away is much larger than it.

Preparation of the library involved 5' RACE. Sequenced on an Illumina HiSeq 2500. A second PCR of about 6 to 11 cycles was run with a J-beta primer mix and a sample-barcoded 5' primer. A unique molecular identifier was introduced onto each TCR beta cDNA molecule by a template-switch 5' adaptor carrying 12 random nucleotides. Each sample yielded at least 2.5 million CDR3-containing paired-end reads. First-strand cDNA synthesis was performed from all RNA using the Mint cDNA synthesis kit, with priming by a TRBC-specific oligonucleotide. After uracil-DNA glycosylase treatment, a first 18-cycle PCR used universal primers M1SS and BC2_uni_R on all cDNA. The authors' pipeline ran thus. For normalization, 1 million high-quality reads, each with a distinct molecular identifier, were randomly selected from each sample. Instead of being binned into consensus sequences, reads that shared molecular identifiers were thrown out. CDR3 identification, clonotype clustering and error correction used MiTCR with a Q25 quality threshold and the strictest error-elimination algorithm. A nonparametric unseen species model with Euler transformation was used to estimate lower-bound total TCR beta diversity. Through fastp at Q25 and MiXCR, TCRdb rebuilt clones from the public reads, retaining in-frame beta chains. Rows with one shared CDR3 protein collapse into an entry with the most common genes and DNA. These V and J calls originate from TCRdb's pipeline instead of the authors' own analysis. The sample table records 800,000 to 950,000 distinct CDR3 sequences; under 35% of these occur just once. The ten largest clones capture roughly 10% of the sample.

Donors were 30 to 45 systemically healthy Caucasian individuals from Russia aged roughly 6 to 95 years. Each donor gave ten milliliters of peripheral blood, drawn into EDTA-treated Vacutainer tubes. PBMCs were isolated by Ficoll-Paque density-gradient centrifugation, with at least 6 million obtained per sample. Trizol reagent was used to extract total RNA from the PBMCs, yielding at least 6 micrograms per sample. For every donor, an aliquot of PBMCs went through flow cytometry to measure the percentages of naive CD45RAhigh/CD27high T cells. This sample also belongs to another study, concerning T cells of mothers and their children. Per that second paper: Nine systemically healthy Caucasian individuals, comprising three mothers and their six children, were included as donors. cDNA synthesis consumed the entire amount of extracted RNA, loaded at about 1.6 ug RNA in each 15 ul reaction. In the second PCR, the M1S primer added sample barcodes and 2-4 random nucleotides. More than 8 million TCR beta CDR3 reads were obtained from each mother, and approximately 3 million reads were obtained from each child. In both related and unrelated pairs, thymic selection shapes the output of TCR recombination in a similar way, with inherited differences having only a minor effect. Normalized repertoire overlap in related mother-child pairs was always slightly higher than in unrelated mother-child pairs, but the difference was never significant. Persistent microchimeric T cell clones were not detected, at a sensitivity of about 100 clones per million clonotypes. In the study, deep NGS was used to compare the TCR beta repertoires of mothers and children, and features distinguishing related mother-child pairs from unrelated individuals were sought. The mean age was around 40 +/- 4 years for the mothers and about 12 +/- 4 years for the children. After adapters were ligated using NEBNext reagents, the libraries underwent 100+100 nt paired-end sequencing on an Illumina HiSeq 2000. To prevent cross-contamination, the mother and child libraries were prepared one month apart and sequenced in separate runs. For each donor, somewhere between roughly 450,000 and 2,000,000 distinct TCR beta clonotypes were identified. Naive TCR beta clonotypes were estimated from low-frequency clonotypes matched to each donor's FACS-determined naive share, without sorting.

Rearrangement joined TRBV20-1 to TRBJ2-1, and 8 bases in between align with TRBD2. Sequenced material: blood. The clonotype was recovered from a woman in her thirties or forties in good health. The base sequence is TGCAGTGCCGGGGGGGCCGAGGGGGTATCCTACAATGAGCAGTTCTTC. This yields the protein CSAGGAEGVSYNEQFF.